These 8 T cell receptor beta chains came from one sample sequenced in a study of beta chain features in type 1 diabetes. The sequenced template was cDNA made from the entire isolated RNA. Profiled with immunoSEQ multiplex PCR; TCRdb holds only in-frame clones, not every one. In the table there are around 280,000 clones, 8% of which are singletons. The specimen was central memory CD4+ T cells from blood. The receptors originated from a woman younger than 30 in good health.

The V gene is TRBV7-2, the J gene TRBJ2-1; TRBD1 might be the D (6 bases). V lost 6 bases and J 8 bases, leaving 17 bases between the germline ends. Germline V CDR1 and CDR2: SGHTA, FQGNSA. This CDR3 spans 14 amino acids. The CDR3, as DNA: TGTGCCAGCAGTAAGAGCCGGGACAACCATGAGCAGTTCTTC. Protein: CASSKSRDNHEQFF.

This clone was seen only a few times. The chain is built from TRBV15 and TRBJ2-3, with D tentatively TRBD1 (5 bases). This CDR3 has 15 residues. The V and J ends lost 0 bases and 2 bases respectively, with 9 bases between them. The germline CDR1 and CDR2 sequences are LNHNV and YYDKDF (reference sequence). The DNA of the CDR3 is TGTGCCACCAGCAGAGAGCAGGGATTCACAGATACGCAGTATTTT. Amino acid sequence: CATSREQGFTDTQYF.

This clone was counted a few times. The chain combines TRBV27 with TRBJ2-7, with TRBD1 matching 7 bases. The CDR3 sequence is 14 residues long. Losses at the gene ends were 5 bases for V and 3 bases for J; bases not matched to a gene: 7. Germline V gene data show CDR1 as MNHEY and CDR2 as SMNVEV (reference sequence). CDR3 sequence reads: CASSPRQGVYEQYV. Written as DNA, the CDR3 is TGTGCCAGCAGTCCAAGACAGGGAGTCTACGAGCAGTACGTC.

This clone was picked up a small number of times. V is TRBV4-3 and J is TRBJ1-1; 7 bases map to TRBD1. The CDR3 spans 13 residues. Germline V CDR1 and CDR2: LGHNA, YSLEER. V lost 4 bases to trimming and J lost 3 bases; unmatched junction nucleotides: 2. The CDR3 DNA follows: TGCGCCAGCAGCCCCGACAGGGACACTGAAGCTTTCTTT. Translating it yields CASSPDRDTEAFF.

This clone was observed a handful of times. V and J are TRBV4-1 and TRBJ1-1; 8 nucleotides match TRBD1. The V and J ends lost 4 bases and 3 bases, in that order; junction bases with no gene match: 4. The CDR3 length is 14 residues. The germline V gene encodes CDR1 MGHRA and CDR2 YSYEKL. The CDR3 sequence is CASSLRQGHTEAFF. DNA of the CDR3: TGCGCCAGCAGCCTCAGACAGGGGCACACTGAAGCTTTCTTT.

This chain connects TRBV6-6 to TRBJ1-2; 7 nucleotides line up with TRBD1. Germline CDR1 reads MNHNY; CDR2 reads SVGAGI (reference sequence). The CDR3 consists of 16 residues. Trimming at V came to 6 bases and at J to 5 bases, leaving 15 bases not matched to a gene. CDR3 DNA: TGTGCCAGCAGCCCGGGACAGACCATTACCGCGTATGGCTACACCTTC. Amino acid sequence: CASSPGQTITAYGYTF.

CDR3 sequence: CASSSRPGYEQYF. The CDR3 nucleotides are TGTGCCAGCAGCTCAAGGCCGGGCTACGAGCAGTACTTC. This chain links TRBV5-6 with TRBJ2-7, with unresolved D. V was cut by 3 bases and J by 3 bases, with 10 bases left in between. This CDR3 is built from 13 residues. CDR1 SGHDT and CDR2 YYEEEE come from the germline V gene.

This clone was seen a few times. This CDR3 is CASSLGGLSAYEQYV. The DNA of the CDR3 is TGTGCCAGCAGTTTGGGCGGATTATCCGCCTACGAGCAGTACGTC. The chain uses TRBV28 and TRBJ2-7; no clear D gene. Trimming took off 3 bases at V and 2 bases at J, with 14 bases between the two ends. Germline V lookup: CDR1 MDHEN, CDR2 SYDVKM. This CDR3 region has 15 residues.